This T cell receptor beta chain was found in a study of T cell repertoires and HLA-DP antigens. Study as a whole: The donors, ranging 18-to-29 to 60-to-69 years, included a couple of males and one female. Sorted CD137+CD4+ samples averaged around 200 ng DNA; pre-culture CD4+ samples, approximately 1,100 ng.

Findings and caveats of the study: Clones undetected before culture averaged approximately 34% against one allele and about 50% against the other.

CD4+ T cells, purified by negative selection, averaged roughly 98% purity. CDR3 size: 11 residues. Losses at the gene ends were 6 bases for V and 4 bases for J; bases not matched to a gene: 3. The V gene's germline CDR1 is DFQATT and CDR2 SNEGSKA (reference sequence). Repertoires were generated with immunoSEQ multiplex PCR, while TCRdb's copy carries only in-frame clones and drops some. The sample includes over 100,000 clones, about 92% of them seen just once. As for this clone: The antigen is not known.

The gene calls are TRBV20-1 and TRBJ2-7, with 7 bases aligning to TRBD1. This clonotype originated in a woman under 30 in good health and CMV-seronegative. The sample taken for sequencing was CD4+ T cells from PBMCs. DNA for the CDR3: TGCAGTGCGCCGACAGGGTACGAGCAGTACTTC. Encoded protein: CSAPTGYEQYF.